This T cell receptor beta chain was obtained from a study of high-grade serous ovarian cancer treatment subgroups (dated by TCRdb to the early 2020s). Concerning the study at large: Sequencing yielded a mean of around 13,000 reads and 6,000 to 9,000 unique TCR beta rearrangements per sample. The study examined TCR beta repertoires in high-grade serous ovarian cancer patients who were grouped under a laparoscopic triage algorithm by complete gross resection or by neoadjuvant chemotherapy response. Each patient contributed one primary tumor and two metastatic tumor samples, giving 90 samples in total. Of the approximately 30 patients in the cohort, around 10 had no residual disease after primary surgery (R0), around 10 were excellent NACT responders, and around 10 were poor NACT responders. Study-wide conclusions, independent of this receptor: The TCR repertoire analyses centered on CDR3, leaving CDR1 and CDR2 unanalyzed. TCR clonal relatedness correlated positively with neoantigen level and, by trend, with copy number variation and mutation load from whole-genome sequencing. Repertoire similarity between tumors of the same patient ranged roughly 0.1 to 0.85, whereas almost no similarity was seen between different patients. Spatial information was not captured by bulk tumor TCR sequencing, so insight into HGSC tumor complexity and diversity was limited.

The CDR1 and CDR2 encoded by the germline V gene (reference sequence) are SEHNR and FQNEAQ. Trimming takes 5 bases from V and 4 bases from J, and the germline ends sit 11 bases apart. Measured from the cysteine to the phenylalanine, the CDR3 is 13 residues long. The CDR3 DNA has 39 bases and is translated from base 1. The 80 to 90 tumor samples underwent high-throughput TCR profiling using ImmunoSEQ. Per the original workflow: Repertoire diversity metrics included richness (unique productive sequences), clonality, evenness and relatedness; Bhattacharyya coefficient assessed similarity between samples. A sensitivity analysis that removed TCRs with fewer than two reads produced consistent conclusions. TCRdb mirrors the immuneACCESS table, restricted to in-frame sequences. Some clones are absent from its copies; in checked studies, under half trace to an unresolved V gene, and the reason for the others is unknown. For V, J and clone size, that table is used; D and trimming come from the DNA. In all, the sample holds around 2,000 clones, and about 66% of those were seen once. The ten largest clones capture 14% of the sample.

The tumor samples were collected prior to definitive surgery or chemotherapy. Genomic DNA was extracted by the MD Anderson Biospecimen Extraction Resource, and TCR sequencing was done by the MD Anderson Cancer Genomics Laboratory. Only a few counts were recorded for this clone. Its specific antigen is unknown. Per-base quality was not reported, and no clone a single base away is much larger than it. The chain is assembled from TRBV7-9 and TRBJ1-2; D gene: possibly TRBD1, on 5 matching bases. Sample: tumor tissue. The source of this sequence is a human donor with high-grade serous ovarian cancer. The CDR3 region: CASSTTAAYGYTF. The nucleotide sequence is given as TGTGCCAGCAGCACGACAGCGGCCTATGGCTACACCTTC. The variable domain in full, with residues beyond the CDR3 obtained from the reference TRBV7-9 and TRBJ1-2 genes, is DTGVSQNPRHKITKRGQNVTFRCDPISEHNRLYWYRQTLGQGPEFLTYFQNEAQLEKSRLLSDRFSAERPKGSFSTLEIQRTEQGDSAMYLCASSTTAAYGYTFGSGTRLTVV.